This T cell receptor (beta chain) was sequenced for a study of OX40 agonist ivuxolimab in advanced cancers. General observations from the study: Researchers did not establish what antigens the expanded peripheral T cells target.

Germline assignment: CDR1 LNHDA and CDR2 SQIVND (reference sequence). This CDR3 has 15 amino acids. V trimming: 6 bases; J trimming: 0 bases; junction bases outside the gene matches: 7. This clone was counted a single time. The antigen remains undetermined. TCRdb keeps only in-frame clones here, not all; method: immunoSEQ multiplex PCR. The sample gives over 90,000 clones, 86% of which show up once; more than 5.5% is in the top ten. Sequenced material: CD4+ or CD8+ T cells sorted from blood, taken in a trial of the OX40 agonist ivuxolimab. The gene calls are TRBV19 and TRBJ1-1; 7 positions agree with TRBD1. The sequence was obtained from an adult with an advanced solid tumor such as melanoma, head and neck, liver or kidney cancer. The CDR3 sequence: CASRLSGQLNTEAFF. The CDR3 coding sequence is TGTGCCAGTAGATTATCGGGACAGCTGAACACTGAAGCTTTCTTT. The entire variable domain, with the rest obtained from reference TRBV19 and TRBJ1-1, is as follows: DGGITQSPKYLFRKEGQNVTLSCEQNLNHDAMYWYRQDPGQGLRLIYYSQIVNDFQKGDIAEGYSVSREKKESFPLTVTSAQKNPTAFYLCASRLSGQLNTEAFFGQGTRLTVV.